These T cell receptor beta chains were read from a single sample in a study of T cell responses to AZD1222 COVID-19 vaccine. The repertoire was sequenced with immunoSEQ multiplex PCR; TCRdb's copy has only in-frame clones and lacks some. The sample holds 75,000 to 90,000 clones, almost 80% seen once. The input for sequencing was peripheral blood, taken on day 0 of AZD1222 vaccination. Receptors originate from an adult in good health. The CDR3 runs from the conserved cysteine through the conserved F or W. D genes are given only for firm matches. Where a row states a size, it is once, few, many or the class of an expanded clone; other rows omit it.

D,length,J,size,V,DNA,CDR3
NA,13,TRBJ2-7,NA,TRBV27,TGTGCCAGCAGTTTATATGGGGGGAGGGAGCAGTACTTC,CASSLYGGREQYF
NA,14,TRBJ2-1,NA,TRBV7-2,TGTGCCAGCAGCTTAGATGCTAGCGCAGGTGAGCAGTTCTTC,CASSLDASAGEQFF
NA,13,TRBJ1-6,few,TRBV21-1,TGTGCCAGCAGCAAGGGGTATAATTCACCCCTCCACTTT,CASSKGYNSPLHF
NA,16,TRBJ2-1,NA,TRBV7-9,TGTGCCAGCAGCTTAGGGACGGGATTCTCCTACAATGAGCAGTTCTTC,CASSLGTGFSYNEQFF
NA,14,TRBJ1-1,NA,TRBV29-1,TGCAGCGTTGATTACGGACGGTCGAACACTGAAGCTTTCTTT,CSVDYGRSNTEAFF
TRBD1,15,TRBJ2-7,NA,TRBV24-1,TGTGCCACCAGTGATACACAGGGGGGAGCCTACGAGCAGTACTTC,CATSDTQGGAYEQYF
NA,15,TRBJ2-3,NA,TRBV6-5,TGTGCCAGCACTACCGGAGCACTCAGCACAGATACGCAGTATTTT,CASTTGALSTDTQYF
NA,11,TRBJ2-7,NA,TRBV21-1,TGTGCCAGCAGCTGGGCCTACGAGCAGTACTTC,CASSWAYEQYF
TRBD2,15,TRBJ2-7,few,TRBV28,TGTGCCAGCAGTGGGGCTAGCGGGAGCTCCTACGAGCAGTACTTC,CASSGASGSSYEQYF
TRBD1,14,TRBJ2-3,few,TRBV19,TGTGCCAGTAGTGGTCGACAGGGCCGAGATACGCAGTATTTT,CASSGRQGRDTQYF
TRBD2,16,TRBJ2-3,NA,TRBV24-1,TGTGCCACCAGTGGCTCACTAGCGGGAGGGTCAGATACGCAGTATTTT,CATSGSLAGGSDTQYF
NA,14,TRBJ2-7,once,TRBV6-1,TGTGCCAGCAGCTTAGCAGGGACGGATGACGAGCAGTACTTC,CASSLAGTDDEQYF
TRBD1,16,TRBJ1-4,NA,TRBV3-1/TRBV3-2,TGTGCCAGCAGCCAAGTCCTCGGACAGGGGATTGAAAAACTGTTTTTT,CASSQVLGQGIEKLFF
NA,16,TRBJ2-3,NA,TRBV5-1,TGCGCCAGCAGCTTGGGGCCGACAGAATTCACAGATACGCAGTATTTT,CASSLGPTEFTDTQYF
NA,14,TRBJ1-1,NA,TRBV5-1,TGCGCCAGCAGCTTGGAGATAGGGGACACTGAAGCTTTCTTT,CASSLEIGDTEAFF
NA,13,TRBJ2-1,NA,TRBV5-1,TGCGCCAGCAGCTTGGGGGCTCGGGATGAGCAGTTCTTC,CASSLGARDEQFF
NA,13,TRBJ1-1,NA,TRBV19,TGTGCCAGTGACAGGCCCGAGGGCACTGAAGCTTTCTTT,CASDRPEGTEAFF
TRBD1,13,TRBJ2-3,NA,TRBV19,TGTGCCAGTGCAGACAGGGCGAGGGATACGCAGTATTTT,CASADRARDTQYF
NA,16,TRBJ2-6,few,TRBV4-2,TGTGCCAGCAGCCATGCCCAGGGTTCTGGGGCCAACGTCCTGACTTTC,CASSHAQGSGANVLTF
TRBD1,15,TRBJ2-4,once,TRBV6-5,TGTGCCAGCATCGACAGGGCGTACGCCAAAAACATTCAGTACTTC,CASIDRAYAKNIQYF
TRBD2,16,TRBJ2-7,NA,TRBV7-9,TGTGCCAGCAGCTTATCTACAACTAGCGGGCGCTACGAGCAGTACTTC,CASSLSTTSGRYEQYF
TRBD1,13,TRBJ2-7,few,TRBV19,TGTGCCAGTAGAAAGACAGGGTCCAACGAGCAGTACTTC,CASRKTGSNEQYF
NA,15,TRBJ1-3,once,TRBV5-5,TGTGCCAGCAGCTCAGAGGGGTTCTCTGGAAACACCATATATTTT,CASSSEGFSGNTIYF
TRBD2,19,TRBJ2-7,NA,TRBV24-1,TGTGCCACCAGTGAAAATCCCAGCAAGGCGGGGGGCGAGAACTACGAGCAGTACTTC,CATSENPSKAGGENYEQYF
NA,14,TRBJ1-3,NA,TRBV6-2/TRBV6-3,TGTGCCAGCAGTTACTCGAGAGGGGCGGACACCATATATTTT,CASSYSRGADTIYF
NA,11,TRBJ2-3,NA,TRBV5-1,TGCGCCAGCAGCGGGAGTTCGACGCAGTATTTT,CASSGSSTQYF
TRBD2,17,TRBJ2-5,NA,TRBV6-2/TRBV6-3,TGTGCCAGCAGTTCCCTCCGACTAGCACCATACCAAGAGACCCAGTACTTC,CASSSLRLAPYQETQYF
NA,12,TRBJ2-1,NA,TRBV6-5,TGTGCCAGCAGACTTTCGTCGGATGAGCAGTTCTTC,CASRLSSDEQFF
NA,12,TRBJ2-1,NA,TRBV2,TGTGCCACGGGGGTATACCTAGATGAGCAGTTCTTC,CATGVYLDEQFF
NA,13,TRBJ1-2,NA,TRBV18,TGTGCCAGCTCTCTCGACCCTTCGGGTGGCTACACCTTC,CASSLDPSGGYTF
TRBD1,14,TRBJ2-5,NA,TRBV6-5,TGTGCCAGCAGCCTGGACAGGGGGCGGGAGACCCAGTACTTC,CASSLDRGRETQYF
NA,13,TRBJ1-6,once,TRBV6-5,TGTGCCAGCAGTCGACCCCCTGATTCACCCCTCCACTTT,CASSRPPDSPLHF
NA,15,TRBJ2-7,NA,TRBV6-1,TGTGCCAGCAGTGAAGCGAGGGACGGTCCCTACGAGCAGTACTTC,CASSEARDGPYEQYF
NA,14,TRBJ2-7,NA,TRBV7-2,TGTGCCAGCAGCCCTGGGTCCTTTCCCTACGAGCAGTACTTC,CASSPGSFPYEQYF
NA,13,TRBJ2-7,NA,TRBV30,TGTGCCTGGACCCTTAACAGGGCGCACGAGCAGTACTTC,CAWTLNRAHEQYF
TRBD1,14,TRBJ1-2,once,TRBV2,TGTGCCAGCAGTGAAGCGAGGCAGGGGGATGGCTACACCTTC,CASSEARQGDGYTF
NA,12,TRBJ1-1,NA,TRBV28,TGTTCAGCATCTAGTGGGAACACTGAAGCTTTCTTT,CSASSGNTEAFF